The TCR beta chain under discussion was sequenced for a study of Graves' ophthalmopathy and Graves' hyperthyroidism. Using RNA transcripts, the TCR beta CDR3 regions were amplified. Following a first-round RT-PCR that used HTBI primers, a second-round multiplex PCR was carried out. One entry per CDR3 protein results from TCRdb running MiXCR on the multiplex PCR reads. The sample has more than 300,000 distinct CDR3 sequences; 15% are singletons. Sequencing was performed on peripheral blood. The origin of this receptor is a woman younger than 30 with stable Graves' hyperthyroidism.

DNA of the CDR3: TGCAGCGTCCCCCCGGCCCTCCACTTT. It yields the protein CSVPPALHF. The chain uses TRBV29-1 and TRBJ1-6; D not certain. Germline CDR1 and CDR2: SQVTM and ANQGSEA. Between the trimmed V and J ends, which lost 6 bases and 14 bases, there was a span of 8 bases. This CDR3 is built from 9 residues.